These 28 T cell receptor beta chains came from one sample sequenced in a study of PD-1 blockade in classical Hodgkin lymphoma. The data were produced by immunoSEQ multiplex PCR, yet TCRdb's version contains in-frame clones alone and is incomplete. The sample consists of some 15,000 clones, around 80% of them appearing once. No patient escaped relapse after autologous stem cell transplantation, and brentuximab vedotin exposure varied. The sample was peripheral blood mononuclear cells (PBMCs), taken before the second cycle of nivolumab. These receptors originate from a human donor with classical Hodgkin lymphoma.

V usage is TRBV7-3 and J usage is TRBJ2-1; TRBD1 agrees at 10 bases. V lost 4 bases to trimming and J lost 2 bases; unmatched junction nucleotides: 2. The CDR3 extends over 15 amino acids. Germline values: CDR1 SGHTA, CDR2 FQGTGA. CDR3 nucleotides: TGTGCCAGCAGCTCAGGGACAGGGGCCTACAATGAGCAGTTCTTC. Protein product: CASSSGTGAYNEQFF.

The rearrangement uses TRBV5-4 and TRBJ1-1; D gene uncertain. This CDR3 has 12 amino acids. CDR1 and CDR2 (germline): SGHNT, YYREEE (reference sequence). V was pared by 2 bases and J by 0 bases, with 2 bases between. CDR3 sequence reads: CASSLVNTEAFF. In DNA form, the CDR3 reads TGTGCCAGCAGCTTAGTGAACACTGAAGCTTTCTTT.

This clone has more than one count but fewer than ten. The chain combines TRBV5-1 with TRBJ1-5; D might be TRBD1 (6 bases). The CDR3 contains 15 residues. The germline gives CDR1 SGHRS, CDR2 YFSETQ. Trimming pared 4 bases from V and 2 bases from J, leaving 13 bases between. The CDR3 coding sequence is TGCGCCAGCAGCCAAAGGACAGACTGCAATCAGCCCCAGCATTTT. It codes for CASSQRTDCNQPQHF. Looking up the rest from reference TRBV5-1 and TRBJ1-5 gives the full variable domain: KAGVTQTPRYLIKTRGQQVTLSCSPISGHRSVSWYQQTPGQGLQFLFEYFSETQRNKGNFPGRFSGRQFSNSRSEMNVSTLELGDSALYLCASSQRTDCNQPQHFGDGTRLSIL.

V is TRBV6-5 and J is TRBJ1-1, with D perhaps TRBD1 (5 bases). Germline loops: CDR1 MNHEY, CDR2 SVGAGI. The CDR3 is made up of 13 amino acids. With 5 bases removed from V and 5 bases from J, the gap between germline ends came to 12 bases. CDR3 DNA: TGTGCCAGCAGTGTAGGAGAGGGGACTGAAGCTTTCTTT. This translates into CASSVGEGTEAFF.

The rearrangement uses TRBV10-1 and TRBJ2-3, with 7 bases fitting TRBD1. V lost 6 bases and J lost 1; bases outside the gene matches: 10. Germline loops: CDR1 WNHNN, CDR2 SYGVQD (reference sequence). The CDR3 has 16 residues. The CDR3 DNA reads TGCGCCAGCAGCAATTCCCAAACAGGGGGCACAGATACGCAGTATTTT. This codes for CASSNSQTGGTDTQYF.

This chain links TRBV5-1 with TRBJ2-3; D is ambiguous. This CDR3 has 13 amino acids. The germline V and J ends were trimmed by 3 bases and 0 bases, with 5 bases remaining between them. Per the germline V gene, CDR1 is SGHRS and CDR2 is YFSETQ. The CDR3: CASSSTSTDTQYF. In DNA form, the CDR3 reads TGCGCCAGCAGCTCGACTAGCACAGATACGCAGTATTTT.

J is TRBJ2-6 and V is TRBV7-7; D may be TRBD1 (7 bases). This CDR3 contains 15 residues. V was cut by 5 bases and J by 4 bases, with 12 bases left in between. Germline V CDR1 and CDR2: SSHAT, FNYEAQ (reference sequence). Here the CDR3 reads CASSGGTAGANVLTF. In nucleotides, the CDR3 is TGTGCCAGCAGCGGAGGGACAGCCGGGGCCAACGTCCTGACTTTC.

V usage is TRBV6-1 and J usage is TRBJ2-5, with a possible D match to TRBD1 (6 bases). Germline CDR1 reads MNHNS; CDR2 reads SASEGT. Trimming stripped 1 base from V and 2 bases from J, with 17 bases between. The CDR3 totals 17 residues. The CDR3 loop reads CASSEGNRVRGQETQYF. In nucleotides, the CDR3 is TGTGCCAGCAGTGAAGGTAACAGGGTCAGGGGTCAAGAGACCCAGTACTTC.

The chain recombines TRBV6-6 with TRBJ2-1; D is unclear. Germline V gene sequence: CDR1 MNHNY, CDR2 SVGAGI (reference sequence). Between the trimmed V and J ends, which lost 0 bases and 9 bases, there was a span of 6 bases. The CDR3 consists of 12 residues. The CDR3, as DNA: TGTGCCAGCAGTTACTCTTTGGGTGAGCAGTTCTTC. It codes for CASSYSLGEQFF.

This sequence joins TRBV6-1 and TRBJ1-5; 9 nucleotides line up with TRBD1. V was clipped by 2 bases and J by 6 bases; unmatched bases: 11. CDR3 length equals 17 residues. CDR1 is MNHNS and CDR2 is SASEGT in the germline V gene. CDR3 region: CASSELLGQGYGQPQHF. The CDR3 DNA is TGTGCCAGCAGTGAACTCCTTGGACAGGGGTATGGTCAGCCCCAGCATTTT.

The chain couples TRBV6-5 to TRBJ2-4, with D perhaps given as TRBD1 or TRBD2 (6 bases each). Germline assignment: CDR1 MNHEY and CDR2 SVGAGI. V shed 6 bases and J shed 0 bases, with 9 bases lying between them. The CDR3 extends over 14 amino acids. CDR3 protein: CASSRGPAKNIQYF. The CDR3 DNA is TGTGCCAGCAGCCGGGGGCCAGCCAAAAACATTCAGTACTTC.

The chain links TRBV7-9 to TRBJ2-7, with unresolved D. Germline values: CDR1 SEHNR, CDR2 FQNEAQ (reference sequence). Trimming took 4 bases from V and 3 from J, leaving 4 bases between them. The length of the CDR3 is 11 residues. CDR3 coding DNA: TGTGCCAGCAGCTCTCGCTACGAGCAGTACTTC. Amino acids: CASSSRYEQYF. The full variable domain, with the rest looked up from reference TRBV7-9 and TRBJ2-7, is DTGVSQNPRHKITKRGQNVTFRCDPISEHNRLYWYRQTLGQGPEFLTYFQNEAQLEKSRLLSDRFSAERPKGSFSTLEIQRTEQGDSAMYLCASSSRYEQYFGPGTRLTVT.

CDR3 coding DNA: TGTGCCTGGAGCCCTGGGGGGGGACCCCGCGAGCAGTTCTTC. Translation gives CAWSPGGGPREQFF. The chain is built from TRBV30 and TRBJ2-1, with TRBD2 matching 7 bases. The V gene end was trimmed by 3 bases and the J gene end by 10 bases; junction bases not matched to a gene: 12. Germline values: CDR1 GTSNPN, CDR2 SVGIG (reference sequence). This CDR3 has 14 amino acids.

The chain joins TRBV18 to TRBJ2-1, with 9 bases fitting TRBD1. The germline gives CDR1 KGHSH, CDR2 LQKENI. Germline trimming cut 6 bases from V and 1 base from J; bases unmatched to any gene: 1. The CDR3 has 14 residues. The CDR3 DNA reads as TGTGCCAGCTCGGACAGGGGATCCTACAATGAGCAGTTCTTC. Its translation is CASSDRGSYNEQFF.

The V gene is TRBV4-2, the J gene TRBJ2-3; a possible D gene is TRBD1 (6 bases). CDR1 LGHNA and CDR2 YNFKEQ come from the germline V gene. The length of the CDR3 is 14 residues. V was cut by 4 bases and J by 2 bases, with 10 bases left in between. The CDR3 sequence is CASSLEGHTDTQYF. The CDR3 DNA reads TGTGCCAGCAGCCTTGAGGGACACACAGATACGCAGTATTTT.

This rearrangement joins TRBV30 to TRBJ2-7; D is undetermined. The ends were cut back, 1 base at V and 2 bases at J, with 12 bases in the middle. The CDR3 runs 14 residues. The germline V gene has CDR1 GTSNPN and CDR2 SVGIG (reference sequence). The CDR3 region has the DNA TGTGCCTGGAGTGGGACCGTTGGGGCCTACGAGCAGTACTTC. Protein product: CAWSGTVGAYEQYF.

The chain employs TRBV27 and TRBJ2-2, with 8 bases aligning to TRBD1. Germline CDR1 is MNHEY and CDR2 is SMNVEV (reference sequence). Unmatched junction bases numbered 9, after V lost 6 bases and J lost 6 bases. This CDR3 is built from 15 residues. In DNA, the CDR3 is TGTGCCAGCAGGACTCAGGGGGCGCTGGCCGGGGAGCTGTTTTTT. Protein: CASRTQGALAGELFF.

The chain joins TRBV19 to TRBJ1-2, with a tentative D call TRBD1 (5 bases). The ends were cut back, 11 bases at V and 7 bases at J, with 14 bases in the middle. Germline loops: CDR1 LNHDA, CDR2 SQIVND (reference sequence). The CDR3 contains 11 residues. CDR3 in amino acids: CAGGTLFGYTF. CDR3 nucleotide sequence: TGTGCCGGAGGGACTCTGTTTGGCTACACCTTC. Full variable domain (remainder filled in from reference TRBV19 and TRBJ1-2): DGGITQSPKYLFRKEGQNVTLSCEQNLNHDAMYWYRQDPGQGLRLIYYSQIVNDFQKGDIAEGYSVSREKKESFPLTVTSAQKNPTAFYLCAGGTLFGYTFGSGTRLTVV.

The chain links TRBV6-4 to TRBJ2-3; D unresolved. The CDR3 extends over 13 amino acids. Germline assignment: CDR1 MRHNA and CDR2 SNTAGT. Trimming left V 6 bases short and J 0 bases short, with 7 bases between. CDR3 in amino acids: CASSLSSTDTQYF. The CDR3 nucleotides are TGTGCCAGCAGCCTGTCGAGCACAGATACGCAGTATTTT.

V is TRBV28 and J is TRBJ2-2, with TRBD2 identical over 10 bases. Germline CDR1 is MDHEN and CDR2 is SYDVKM. This CDR3 is 20 amino acids long. J lost 8 bases, V lost 6 bases, and 24 bases had no gene match. CDR3 bases: TGTGCCAGCAGCCGCCGGGCCAGCGGGAGGGCCGCGAGCTTGGCTGGGGAGCTGTTTTTT. This sequence encodes CASSRRASGRAASLAGELFF.

The V gene is TRBV4-2, the J gene TRBJ2-7; TRBD2 might be the D (5 bases). The CDR3 spans 15 residues. Germline V gene data show CDR1 as LGHNA and CDR2 as YNFKEQ. Trimming took 0 bases from V and 3 from J, leaving 12 bases between them. The CDR3 loop is CASSQEARSGYEQYF. In DNA, the CDR3 is TGTGCCAGCAGCCAAGAGGCCAGGAGCGGCTACGAGCAGTACTTC.

The chain links TRBV2 to TRBJ1-3; D call uncertain. The V gene lost 6 bases and the J gene lost 3 bases, with 9 bases spanning the gap. Germline V gene data show CDR1 as SNHLY and CDR2 as FYNNEI. The CDR3 runs to 13 residues. CDR3 DNA: TGTGCCAGCAGAGTGGCAGTTGGAAACACCATATATTTT. Translated, it gives CASRVAVGNTIYF.

This chain uses TRBV5-4 with TRBJ1-1; 7 nucleotides align to TRBD1. The CDR3 runs 15 residues. Germline V gives CDR1 SGHNT, CDR2 YYREEE (reference sequence). V was clipped by 4 bases and J by 0 bases; unmatched bases: 6. The CDR3 sequence: CASSPGTVLNTEAFF. CDR3 nucleotides: TGTGCCAGCAGCCCGGGGACAGTCTTGAACACTGAAGCTTTCTTT. Looking up the rest from reference TRBV5-4 and TRBJ1-1 gives the full variable domain: ETGVTQSPTHLIKTRGQQVTLRCSSQSGHNTVSWYQQALGQGPQFIFQYYREEENGRGNFPPRFSGLQFPNYSSELNVNALELDDSALYLCASSPGTVLNTEAFFGQGTRLTVV.

V and J are TRBV9 and TRBJ2-3; unclear D gene. V was clipped by 0 bases and J by 4 bases, with 12 bases between them. This CDR3 has 15 residues. Germline CDR1 reads SGDLS; CDR2 reads YYNGEE. CDR3 loop: CASSVEGKQADTQYF. The CDR3 DNA reads TGTGCCAGCAGCGTAGAGGGAAAGCAGGCAGATACGCAGTATTTT.

Comment on this clone: This likely came from a read error, as a far larger clone is one base away. The V gene is TRBV27, the J gene TRBJ1-2; maybe TRBD1 (5 bases). Germline V gene lookup returns CDR1 MNHEY and CDR2 SMNVEV (reference sequence). The CDR3 extends over 17 amino acids. The CDR3 region is CARSLRGGGGANYGYTF. Here the CDR3 DNA reads TGTGCCCGCAGTTTAAGGGGCGGGGGGGGTGCTAACTATGGCTACACCTTC.

The chain links TRBV4-1 to TRBJ2-3, with 7 bases matching TRBD1. Germline loops: CDR1 MGHRA, CDR2 YSYEKL. The V gene end was trimmed by 1 base and the J gene end by 2 bases; junction bases not matched to a gene: 9. The length of the CDR3 is 17 residues. The CDR3 spells CASSQAWTGAITDTQYF. In DNA form, the CDR3 reads TGCGCCAGCAGCCAAGCTTGGACAGGAGCAATCACAGATACGCAGTATTTT.

The chain joins TRBV7-3 to TRBJ2-5; weak D call: TRBD1 (7 bases). V dropped 5 bases and J dropped 7 bases, with 17 bases sitting between them. Germline V CDR1 and CDR2: SGHTA, FQGTGA. The CDR3 runs to 14 residues. DNA for the CDR3: TGTGCCAGCAGCCTGGGGCGGGACAGCGGGACCCAGTACTTC. Residues: CASSLGRDSGTQYF.

This clone has only a few counts. The chain couples TRBV27 to TRBJ2-3, with 8 bases identical to TRBD2. V shed 5 bases, J shed 0 bases, and the junction held 7 bases outside the gene matches. The CDR3 covers 16 residues. CDR1 and CDR2 from the germline V gene are MNHEY and SMNVEV (reference sequence). CDR3 sequence reads: CASSESGRRSTDTQYF. The CDR3, as DNA: TGTGCCAGCAGTGAGAGCGGGAGACGGAGCACAGATACGCAGTATTTT.